The table lists the clone carrying this TCR beta chain with a count of one. Antigen: not known. This sample was included in a study of OX40 agonist ivuxolimab in advanced cancers. The study, taken as a whole, reports: Clonal expansion from baseline to week 6 occurred in both CD4+ and CD8+ T cells. Averaging showed that CD8+ T cells had more expanded clones than CD4+ did.

Clones were read by immunoSEQ multiplex PCR, and TCRdb kept only the in-frame ones, dropping some. Of fewer than 55,000 clones in the sample, 84% were seen once. The origin of this receptor is an adult with an advanced solid tumor such as melanoma, head and neck, liver or kidney cancer. The sample in question was CD4+ or CD8+ T cells sorted from blood, obtained in a trial of the OX40 agonist ivuxolimab.

CDR3 bases: TGTGCCAGCAGCGCGACAGGACGCTACGAGCAGTACTTC. Translated: CASSATGRYEQYF. The genes are TRBV7-9 and TRBJ2-7; tentative D call: TRBD1 (6 bases). There are 13 residues in the CDR3. Trimming took off 5 bases at V and 3 bases at J, with 11 bases between the two ends. Per the germline V gene, CDR1 is SEHNR and CDR2 is FQNEAQ (reference sequence).